This section outlines one T cell receptor beta chain sequence together with its context. Its antigen has not been determined. Per-base quality was not reported, and no clone a single base away is much larger than it. The data are from a study of T-cell memory formation after mild COVID-19 (dated by TCRdb to the early 2020s). Describing the broader study: Most TCR sequence clusters were specific to one of the two donors. In a couple of donors, T-cell clones that expanded and contracted after mild COVID-19 were followed by sequencing TCRalpha and TCRbeta repertoires longitudinally. The cohort comprised two young, previously healthy adult volunteers, one female and one male. The research as a whole found: Clones contracting from day 15 to 85 had balanced CD4/CD8 phenotypes, while a second wave expanding from day 15 to 37 was biased towards CD4+. Contracting CD4+ clones turned up mainly in the CM and EM memory subsets, whereas EMRA was where CD8+ clones were enriched. Some responding clones were found in pre-infection memory, which suggests that pre-existing cross-reactive memory T cells took part in the SARS-CoV-2 response. The study covered only two mild cases, and larger cohorts including severe cases with pre-infection samples were considered necessary. SARS-CoV-2 specificity of the second-wave clones peaking on day 37 was not confirmed.

Ficoll-Paque density gradient centrifugation was used to isolate PBMCs. The germline ends are 2 bases apart after V is trimmed by 4 bases and J by 1 base. Via the germline V gene, CDR1 is SQVTM and CDR2 ANQGSEA. The CDR3 numbers 10 residues from cysteine through phenylalanine. Only the CDR3 DNA is retained, 30 bases long and in frame from the first base. Sequencer: Illumina NovaSeq 6000. cDNA libraries for TCRalpha and TCRbeta were prepared by 5'RACE using constant-segment primers, with sample barcodes and unique molecular identifiers added. Trizol reagent was used to extract RNA from every sample. Library amplification was performed in two PCR steps, and a second sample barcode and Illumina TruSeq adapters were introduced in the second step. The libraries were sequenced on an Illumina NovaSeq using 2 x 150 bp paired-end reads. The original pipeline was this. Demultiplexing of reads and collapsing into UMI-guided consensus sequences were performed with migec v1.2.7. Using mixcr v2.1.11, the UMI consensuses were aligned to TRA and TRB V and J templates and assembled into clonotypes. Expanded or contracted clonotypes were those called significant by both edgeR and NoisET, with noise models trained on biological replicates. edgeR calls used a false discovery rate-adjusted p below 0.01 and a log2 fold-change threshold of 1. As an exploratory analysis of dynamics, max-normalized trajectories of the 1000 most abundant clonotypes were examined with PCA combined with hierarchical clustering. Separately sequenced CD4+ and CD8+ repertoires were used to assign a CD4 or CD8 phenotype to each responding clone. TCRdb reworked the public reads: Q25 trimming with fastp, MiXCR clone assembly, productive beta chains retained. Records with the same CDR3 protein are collapsed into one entry carrying the most frequent genes and DNA. Clone size and V and J calls follow TCRdb, not the original study. Across this sample there are over 500,000 distinct CDR3 sequences, with approximately 15% seen only once. The ten largest clones take up around 7.8% of the sample.

Sequencing was done on a sample of PBMCs or a T cell subset sorted from them (not recorded which). The TCR was taken from an adult woman who had mild COVID-19 (a few samples of this study predate the infection). The sample titles of this study are shuffled in the database, so cell type and time point are left out; the donor was told from shared clones. In this chain, TRBV29-1 is recombined with TRBJ2-7; a confident D gene designation cannot be given. The CDR3 protein is CSVGSYEQYF. The DNA reads TGCAGCGTTGGTTCCTACGAGCAGTACTTC.